This is a list of T cell receptor beta chains from one sample in a study of shared clonotypes between healthy human individuals. Generated by immunoSEQ multiplex PCR, the TCRdb table keeps only in-frame clones and is missing some. The table records millions of clones, more than 80% of them present only once. The source material was naive CD4+ T cells from PBMCs. These TCRs come from a man younger than 35 in good health. Some clones in this sample may be carry-over from other donors' samples. Each CDR3 is given with its conserved first and last residue. The D gene is left open where the match is weak. Size tells how often a clone was seen (once, few, many) or the class of an expanded clone, and some rows leave it out.

v_gene: TRBV28; abundance: .; d_gene: .; len: 16; j_gene: TRBJ2-2; CDR3aa: CASVQGGDANTGELFF; CDR3nt: TGTGCCAGCGTGCAAGGGGGGGACGCGAACACCGGGGAGCTGTTTTTT
v_gene: TRBV9; abundance: .; d_gene: TRBD1; len: 17; j_gene: TRBJ2-3; CDR3aa: CASSTPDREDSTDTQYF; CDR3nt: TGTGCCAGCAGCACACCGGACAGGGAAGATTCCACAGATACGCAGTATTTT
v_gene: TRBV19; abundance: .; d_gene: TRBD2; len: 18; j_gene: TRBJ2-2; CDR3aa: CASSISNSGLGNTGELFF; CDR3nt: TGTGCCAGTAGTATAAGCAATTCGGGACTAGGGAACACCGGGGAGCTGTTTTTT
v_gene: TRBV12-5; abundance: .; d_gene: TRBD1; len: 18; j_gene: TRBJ1-5; CDR3aa: CATLKGTGVGWSNQPQHF; CDR3nt: TGTGCTACCCTAAAGGGGACAGGGGTCGGGTGGAGCAATCAGCCCCAGCATTTT
v_gene: TRBV25-1; abundance: .; d_gene: .; len: 11; j_gene: TRBJ2-3; CDR3aa: CASRITDTQYF; CDR3nt: TGTGCCAGCAGGATCACAGATACGCAGTATTTT
v_gene: TRBV5-1; abundance: .; d_gene: .; len: 13; j_gene: TRBJ1-2; CDR3aa: CASSPAQGHGYTF; CDR3nt: TGCGCCAGCAGCCCAGCACAGGGCCATGGCTACACCTTC
v_gene: TRBV18; abundance: .; d_gene: TRBD1; len: 15; j_gene: TRBJ1-3; CDR3aa: CASSPDRGPGNTIYF; CDR3nt: TGTGCCAGCTCACCTGACAGGGGACCTGGAAACACCATATATTTT
v_gene: TRBV21-1; abundance: .; d_gene: .; len: 14; j_gene: TRBJ2-5; CDR3aa: CASSKDPGMGTQYF; CDR3nt: TGTGCCAGCAGCAAAGATCCAGGGATGGGGACCCAGTACTTC
v_gene: TRBV7-3; abundance: once; d_gene: .; len: 14; j_gene: TRBJ1-1; CDR3aa: CASSLQGMNTEAFF; CDR3nt: TGTGCCAGCAGTCTACAGGGAATGAACACTGAAGCTTTCTTT
v_gene: TRBV27; abundance: .; d_gene: .; len: 17; j_gene: TRBJ1-1; CDR3aa: CASSLRMFGGGGTEAFF; CDR3nt: TGTGCCAGCAGTTTAAGAATGTTCGGGGGAGGGGGCACTGAAGCTTTCTTT
v_gene: TRBV7-3; abundance: .; d_gene: TRBD1; len: 18; j_gene: TRBJ2-3; CDR3aa: CASSLFGQGQTSTDTQYF; CDR3nt: TGTGCCAGCAGCTTATTCGGCCAGGGACAGACCAGCACAGATACGCAGTATTTT
v_gene: TRBV5-1; abundance: .; d_gene: .; len: 15; j_gene: TRBJ1-2; CDR3aa: CASSLEATRAYGYTF; CDR3nt: TGCGCCAGCAGCTTGGAGGCCACGAGGGCCTATGGCTACACCTTC
v_gene: TRBV7-2; abundance: .; d_gene: TRBD2; len: 15; j_gene: TRBJ2-7; CDR3aa: CASSIGTSGSYEQYF; CDR3nt: TGTGCCAGCAGCATCGGGACTAGCGGGAGCTACGAGCAGTACTTC
v_gene: TRBV30; abundance: once; d_gene: .; len: 15; j_gene: TRBJ1-5; CDR3aa: CAWSRGDYSNQPQHF; CDR3nt: TGTGCCTGGAGCCGGGGAGATTATAGCAATCAGCCCCAGCATTTT
v_gene: TRBV28; abundance: .; d_gene: TRBD1; len: 13; j_gene: TRBJ2-4; CDR3aa: CASRYPDRGIQYF; CDR3nt: TGTGCCAGCAGGTACCCTGACAGGGGCATTCAGTACTTC
v_gene: TRBV10-3; abundance: .; d_gene: .; len: 14; j_gene: TRBJ2-7; CDR3aa: CAIRVGPSSYEQYF; CDR3nt: TGTGCCATCAGAGTTGGACCCAGCTCCTACGAGCAGTACTTC
v_gene: TRBV7-3; abundance: .; d_gene: TRBD1; len: 14; j_gene: TRBJ2-7; CDR3aa: CASSPQGATYEQYF; CDR3nt: TGTGCCAGCAGCCCCCAGGGGGCCACCTACGAGCAGTACTTC
v_gene: TRBV5-1; abundance: once; d_gene: .; len: 16; j_gene: TRBJ2-3; CDR3aa: CASSLATSWGTDTQYF; CDR3nt: TGCGCCAGCAGCTTGGCCACTAGCTGGGGCACAGATACGCAGTATTTT
v_gene: TRBV7-2; abundance: .; d_gene: .; len: 12; j_gene: TRBJ2-1; CDR3aa: CASSLDWDEQFF; CDR3nt: TGTGCCAGCAGCTTAGACTGGGATGAGCAGTTCTTC
v_gene: TRBV27; abundance: few; d_gene: TRBD1; len: 13; j_gene: TRBJ1-1; CDR3aa: CASSSRQGLEAFF; CDR3nt: TGTGCCAGCAGTTCACGACAGGGATTGGAAGCTTTCTTT
v_gene: TRBV6-6; abundance: .; d_gene: .; len: 11; j_gene: TRBJ2-1; CDR3aa: CASRSGHEQFF; CDR3nt: TGTGCCAGCAGAAGCGGGCATGAGCAGTTCTTC
v_gene: TRBV28; abundance: few; d_gene: .; len: 11; j_gene: TRBJ2-2; CDR3aa: CASSFTGELFF; CDR3nt: TGTGCCAGCAGTTTTACCGGGGAGCTGTTTTTT
v_gene: TRBV5-1; abundance: few; d_gene: TRBD1; len: 15; j_gene: TRBJ1-1; CDR3aa: CASSIGTAADTEAFF; CDR3nt: TGCGCCAGCAGCATCGGGACAGCTGCTGACACTGAAGCTTTCTTT
v_gene: TRBV20-1; abundance: few; d_gene: .; len: 11; j_gene: TRBJ2-3; CDR3aa: CSARIGFVQYF; CDR3nt: TGCAGTGCTAGAATAGGGTTCGTCCAGTATTTT
v_gene: TRBV7-9; abundance: .; d_gene: TRBD1; len: 12; j_gene: TRBJ1-4; CDR3aa: CATHRGGEKLFF; CDR3nt: TGTGCCACCCACAGGGGAGGAGAAAAACTGTTTTTT
v_gene: TRBV28; abundance: .; d_gene: .; len: 13; j_gene: TRBJ2-7; CDR3aa: CASRRDTPYEQYF; CDR3nt: TGTGCCAGCAGGCGGGACACCCCCTACGAGCAGTACTTC
v_gene: TRBV6-5; abundance: .; d_gene: TRBD2; len: 15; j_gene: TRBJ2-1; CDR3aa: CASSYGPSGYNEQFF; CDR3nt: TGTGCCAGCAGTTACGGGCCTAGCGGCTACAATGAGCAGTTCTTC
v_gene: TRBV7-2; abundance: .; d_gene: .; len: 13; j_gene: TRBJ1-2; CDR3aa: CASSPLDSYGYTF; CDR3nt: TGTGCCAGCAGCCCCCTGGACAGCTATGGCTACACCTTC
v_gene: TRBV30; abundance: .; d_gene: .; len: 13; j_gene: TRBJ1-3; CDR3aa: CAWSVGYGNTIYF; CDR3nt: TGTGCCTGGAGTGTAGGGTACGGAAACACCATATATTTT
v_gene: TRBV7-2; abundance: .; d_gene: TRBD2; len: 16; j_gene: TRBJ2-1; CDR3aa: CASSLLNAGVADEQFF; CDR3nt: TGTGCCAGCAGCTTACTAAATGCGGGAGTCGCGGATGAGCAGTTCTTC
v_gene: TRBV9; abundance: .; d_gene: .; len: 12; j_gene: TRBJ2-7; CDR3aa: CASSVGGDEQYF; CDR3nt: TGTGCCAGCAGCGTAGGCGGGGACGAGCAGTACTTC
v_gene: TRBV10-3; abundance: .; d_gene: TRBD1; len: 13; j_gene: TRBJ2-5; CDR3aa: CAISATGEETQYF; CDR3nt: TGTGCCATCAGCGCGACAGGGGAGGAGACCCAGTACTTC
v_gene: TRBV6-1; abundance: once; d_gene: TRBD1; len: 15; j_gene: TRBJ2-7; CDR3aa: CASSESGTGGHEQYF; CDR3nt: TGTGCCAGCAGTGAATCAGGGACAGGGGGGCACGAGCAGTACTTC